The TCR beta chain under discussion was sequenced for a study of shared clonotypes between healthy human individuals. Study-level points and caveats: Across a handful of donors, naive CD4 shared roughly 5%, naive CD8 more than 3%, memory CD4 roughly 2.5%, memory CD8 around 0.36%. Generation probability values for non-shared clonotypes were lower than those for clonotypes shared by all four donors.

Using immunoSEQ multiplex PCR, the repertoire was profiled, and TCRdb retains in-frame clones only, with some absent. Of roughly 660,000 clones in the sample, less than 95% were seen once. Trimming removed 0 bases at V and 2 bases at J, with 14 bases between. CDR1 is LGHNA, CDR2 YSLEER, per germline. The CDR3 sequence is 17 residues long. Note on this clone: The target antigen is unknown.

Sequenced: memory CD8+ T cells from PBMCs. Subset given: CD45RO+ cells pooled with CCR7-negative TemRA cells. The source of this sequence is a man aged 18 to 29 in good health. Some clones in this sample may be carry-over from other donors' samples. The J gene is TRBJ2-1, the V gene TRBV4-3, with a possible D match to TRBD1 (5 bases). The CDR3, as DNA: TGCGCCAGCAGCCAAGATCCCCCCAGGGTTCCCTACAATGAGCAGTTCTTC. It specifies CASSQDPPRVPYNEQFF.